This TCR beta chain was identified in a study of T cells after somatic rescue of genetic block. The protocol was immunoSEQ multiplex PCR, while the TCRdb copy is restricted to in-frame clones and leaves out a portion. The sample comprises around 100,000 clones, around nine tenths of which are singletons, and roughly 1.5% rests with the top ten. The V end was cut by 5 bases, the J end by 2 bases, with 15 bases between. The CDR3 extends over 15 amino acids. Germline lookup yields CDR1 MGHRA and CDR2 YSYEKL. The rearrangement joins TRBV4-1 to TRBJ2-5; a weak D match, TRBD2 (6 bases). The sequence was obtained from a woman under 30. Specimen: peripheral blood mononuclear cells (PBMCs). Here the CDR3 DNA reads TGCGCCAGCAGCTCTACCGGGGCGGGGCAAGAGACCCAGTACTTC. Protein: CASSSTGAGQETQYF.